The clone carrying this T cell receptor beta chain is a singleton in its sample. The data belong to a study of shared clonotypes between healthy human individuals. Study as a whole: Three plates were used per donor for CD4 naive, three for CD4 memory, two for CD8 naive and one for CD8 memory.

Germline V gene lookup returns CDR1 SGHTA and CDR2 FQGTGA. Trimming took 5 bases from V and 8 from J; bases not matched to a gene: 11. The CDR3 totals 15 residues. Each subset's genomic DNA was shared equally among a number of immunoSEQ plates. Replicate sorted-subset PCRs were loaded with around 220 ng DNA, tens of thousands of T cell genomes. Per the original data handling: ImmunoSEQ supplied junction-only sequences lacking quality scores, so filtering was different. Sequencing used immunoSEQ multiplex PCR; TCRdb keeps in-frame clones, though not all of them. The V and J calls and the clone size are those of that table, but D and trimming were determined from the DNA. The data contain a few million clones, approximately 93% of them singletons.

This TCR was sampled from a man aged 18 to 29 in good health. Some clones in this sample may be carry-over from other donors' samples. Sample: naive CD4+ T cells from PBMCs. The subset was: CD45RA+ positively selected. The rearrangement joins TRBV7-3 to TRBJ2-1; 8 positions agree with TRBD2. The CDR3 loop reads CASSLGTRDRDEQFF. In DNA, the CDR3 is TGTGCCAGCAGCCTCGGGACTAGAGATAGGGATGAGCAGTTCTTC.